This is a list of T cell receptor beta chains from one sample in a study of blood T cell repertoires in COVID-19. Generated by immunoSEQ multiplex PCR, the TCRdb table keeps only in-frame clones and is missing some. Seen here are about 150,000 clones, 87% observed once, and the top ten hold 4%. The sample consisted of PBMCs or T cells enriched from blood (not recorded which). Receptors originate from a woman in her thirties or forties who had been exposed to COVID-19. Each CDR3 is given with its conserved first and last residue. The size field is filled for only some rows; it gives once, few, many or a size class.

V	J	size	CDR3
TRBV5-1	TRBJ1-2	-	CASSSTGGADYGYTF
TRBV7-9	TRBJ1-6	few	CASSLGQRNSPLHF
TRBV10-3	TRBJ1-1	-	CATSDRGTEAFF
TRBV27	TRBJ2-5	-	CASSSGQTSLLQETQYF
TRBV7-6	TRBJ2-1	-	CASSLGAGGPYNEQFF
TRBV7-9	TRBJ2-1	-	CASSLAVTSGRARNEQFF
TRBV7-2	TRBJ2-3	-	CASSFRGPIAGSTDTQYF
TRBV2	TRBJ1-5	-	CASSNQNQPQHF
TRBV7-2	TRBJ1-3	-	CASSPFGLGGNTIYF
TRBV6-2/TRBV6-3	TRBJ1-1	-	CASSYGGKAFF
TRBV16	TRBJ1-2	-	CASSLGQRDGYTF
TRBV3-1/TRBV3-2	TRBJ1-1	-	CASSQGGEAFF
TRBV28	TRBJ1-1	few	CATADSLNTEAFF
TRBV19	TRBJ1-5	-	CASSIGLDRPLKSQHF
TRBV14	TRBJ2-7	-	CASSQFYTTGSYEQYF
TRBV6-5	TRBJ1-1	-	CASSYREVYTEAFF
TRBV2	TRBJ2-3	few	CASSVIEGDTQYF
TRBV7-2	TRBJ1-1	-	CASSLVSGYAFF
TRBV4-3	TRBJ1-2	once	CASSQAQGQDGYTF
TRBV7-8	TRBJ1-2	-	CASSPPGRGYGYTF
TRBV19	TRBJ1-5	-	CASSIEGRGQPQHF
TRBV28	TRBJ2-5	-	CASSFQGVKRETQYF
TRBV6-2/TRBV6-3	TRBJ1-2	-	CASSYSGTDGYTF
TRBV4-3	TRBJ2-3	-	CASSQDLSVRGFSSTDTQYF
TRBV9	TRBJ1-1	-	CASSVVPPGVGTEAFF
TRBV12-5	TRBJ1-5	-	CASGGTGYSNQPQHF